This T cell receptor (beta chain) is from a study of shared clonotypes between healthy human individuals. CD45RO-negative cells were positively selected for CCR7, leaving out terminally differentiated effector memory CD45RA+ cells. Germline V gene lookup returns CDR1 SEHNR and CDR2 FQNEAQ (reference sequence). This CDR3 is 10 amino acids long. V lost 6 bases and J 1 base, leaving 1 base between the germline ends. TCRdb's copy holds only in-frame clones and misses some; the assay was immunoSEQ multiplex PCR. The sample contains about 2.1 million clones, more than 85% of which appear only once. For this clone: This may be a read error, as it is one base from a much larger clone.

The material sequenced was naive CD8+ T cells from PBMCs. The rearrangement joins TRBV7-9 to TRBJ2-7; D remains unclear. This receptor was taken from a man between 18 and 29 years old in good health. Some clones in this sample may be carry-over from other donors' samples. This chain's CDR3 is CASRSYEQYF. CDR3 nucleotide sequence: TGTGCCAGCAGGTCCTACGAGCAGTACTTC.